The 10 T cell receptor beta chains listed next were all sequenced from one sample in a study of cytomegalovirus exposure and HLA in healthy donors. The PCR was carried out with 60 Vbeta primers and 13 Jbeta primers. Data came from immunoSEQ multiplex PCR; TCRdb stores just in-frame clones and leaves some out. Of 110,000 or so clones in the sample, 70% to 80% were seen once. The sequencing input was PBMCs. The receptors come from a human donor in good health.

The V gene is TRBV11-3, the J gene TRBJ2-1; weak D call: TRBD2 (8 bases). Germline CDR1 and CDR2: SGHNT and YENEEA. Trimming removed 5 bases from V and 10 bases from J, with 21 bases in between. This CDR3 is 15 amino acids long. The CDR3 coding sequence is TGTGCCAGCAGCCGAACCCGGGAGGGGGCTGGGGAGCAGTTCTTC. Its protein product is CASSRTREGAGEQFF. The full variable domain, its missing parts supplied by reference TRBV11-3 and TRBJ2-1, is EAGVVQSPRYKIIEKKQPVAFWCNPISGHNTLYWYLQNLGQGPELLIRYENEEAVDDSQLPKDRFSAERLKGVDSTLKIQPAELGDSAVYLCASSRTREGAGEQFFGPGTRLTVL.

The gene calls are TRBV4-1 and TRBJ1-1, with 7 positions matching TRBD1. Germline V gene data show CDR1 as MGHRA and CDR2 as YSYEKL. The CDR3 length is 15 residues. V shed 11 bases and J 1 base; nucleotides not matched to a gene: 13. Here the CDR3 reads CAARGAGATNTEAFF. The CDR3 DNA reads TGCGCCGCCAGGGGGGCAGGGGCCACGAACACTGAAGCTTTCTTT.

The V and J genes are TRBV5-1 and TRBJ1-6, with TRBD1 matching 9 bases. V shed 4 bases, J shed 10 bases, and the junction held 9 bases outside the gene matches. Germline lookup yields CDR1 SGHRS and CDR2 YFSETQ. CDR3 length equals 15 residues. CDR3 DNA sequence: TGCGCCAGCAGCGCTAGGACAGGGGAAGGATCACCCCTCCACTTT. It translates to CASSARTGEGSPLHF.

This rearrangement joins TRBV5-1 to TRBJ1-1; 9 bases match TRBD1. From germline, CDR1 is SGHRS and CDR2 YFSETQ. With V trimmed by 1 base and J by 2 bases, 0 bases remained unmatched. The CDR3 extends over 14 amino acids. CDR3 DNA: TGCGCCAGCAGCTTGACAGGGGGCAACACTGAAGCTTTCTTT. Translation gives CASSLTGGNTEAFF. Full variable domain (remainder filled in from reference TRBV5-1 and TRBJ1-1): KAGVTQTPRYLIKTRGQQVTLSCSPISGHRSVSWYQQTPGQGLQFLFEYFSETQRNKGNFPGRFSGRQFSNSRSEMNVSTLELGDSALYLCASSLTGGNTEAFFGQGTRLTVV.

The chain has TRBV29-1 and TRBJ2-1; 10 bases align to TRBD2. The CDR3 has 15 amino acids. From germline, CDR1 is SQVTM and CDR2 ANQGSEA. Trimming took 1 base from V and 4 from J; bases not matched to a gene: 4. The CDR3 nucleotides are TGCAGCGTTGAAGGGGGACTAGCGCGATACAATGAGCAGTTCTTC. Its translation: CSVEGGLARYNEQFF.

V and J are TRBV6-5 and TRBJ2-5; 9 bases are shared with TRBD1. The DNA end lines up better with TRBJ2-7; the J call may be wrong. The germline V gene has CDR1 MNHEY and CDR2 SVGAGI. This CDR3 is 15 amino acids long. As DNA, the CDR3 is TGTGCCAGCAGTCGTCCAGGGACAGGGCGTTTCGAGCAGTACTTC. It yields the protein CASSRPGTGRFEQYF.

The chain employs TRBV5-6 and TRBJ2-5; 13 nucleotides align to TRBD2. The CDR3 spans 17 residues. J gave up 5 bases and V 2 bases, and 9 bases lay outside the gene matches. Germline CDR1 reads SGHDT; CDR2 reads YYEEEE. This CDR3 reads CASSLGLAGAAGETQYF. In DNA form, the CDR3 reads TGTGCCAGCAGCTTAGGACTAGCGGGAGCGGCGGGGGAGACCCAGTACTTC.

This chain connects TRBV11-1 to TRBJ2-2; D gene unclear. Germline V gene lookup returns CDR1 SGHAT and CDR2 FQDESV (reference sequence). Trimming removed 2 bases from V and 3 bases from J, with 7 bases in between. The CDR3 extends over 14 amino acids. In DNA, the CDR3 is TGTGCCAGCAGCTTAACGACTTACACCGGGGAGCTGTTTTTT. Its translation: CASSLTTYTGELFF.

The rearrangement links TRBV5-1 to TRBJ2-3, with 8 bases fitting TRBD1. CDR3 length: 14 amino acids. Germline CDR1 is SGHRS and CDR2 is YFSETQ. J gave up 3 bases and V 0 bases, and 0 bases lay outside the gene matches. The CDR3 bases are TGCGCCAGCAGCTTGGACAGGGGGACAGATACGCAGTATTTT. Translation: CASSLDRGTDTQYF.

This sequence joins TRBV7-2 and TRBJ2-7, with TRBD2 matching 8 bases. There are 16 residues in the CDR3. V shed 4 bases, J shed 0 bases, and the junction held 8 bases outside the gene matches. Germline values: CDR1 SGHTA, CDR2 FQGNSA. The CDR3 here is CASSSQAGTSSYEQYF. CDR3 bases: TGTGCCAGCAGCTCCCAGGCCGGGACTAGCTCCTACGAGCAGTACTTC.